The 18 T cell receptor beta chains presented below share a single source sample, sequenced in a study of shared clonotypes between healthy human individuals. Clones were sequenced by immunoSEQ multiplex PCR, and TCRdb holds only the in-frame ones, with some missing. The data contain some 2,500,000 clones, 90% to 95% of them singletons. The sequenced sample was naive CD4+ T cells from PBMCs. Regarding subset: CD45RA+ positively selected. Receptor source: a man between 18 and 29 years old in good health. Some clones in this sample may be carry-over from other donors' samples.

V and J are TRBV28 and TRBJ1-1, with D possibly matching TRBD1 (6 bases). Germline CDR1 and CDR2: MDHEN and SYDVKM. The length of the CDR3 is 14 residues. V was shortened by 5 bases and J by 1 base, with 11 bases between the two germline ends. DNA of the CDR3: TGTGCCAGCAGTGTAAGGGGGGGGAACACTGAAGCTTTCTTT. This gives the protein CASSVRGGNTEAFF.

This clone was picked up a small number of times. The chain joins TRBV10-3 to TRBJ1-2; no reliable D call. The CDR3 has 11 amino acids. Germline CDR1 ENHRY, CDR2 SYGVKD. Trimming shortened V by 0 bases and J by 8 bases, and 4 bases separated the two germline ends. As DNA, the CDR3 is TGTGCCATCAGTGAGTCTGCGGGCTACACCTTC. Its protein is CAISESAGYTF.

CDR3 DNA sequence: TGTGCCAGCAGTGTTTACAGGGGGCTTCAAGAGACCCAGTACTTC. Protein sequence: CASSVYRGLQETQYF. The chain combines TRBV25-1 with TRBJ2-5; 9 bases fit TRBD1. V was clipped by 4 bases and J by 2 bases; unmatched bases: 5. Germline loops: CDR1 MGHDK, CDR2 SYGVNS. The CDR3 runs to 15 residues.

The chain uses TRBV7-2 and TRBJ2-1; the D is unclear. Per germline, CDR1 SGHTA and CDR2 FQGNSA. There are 12 residues in the CDR3. Between the trimmed V and J ends, which lost 0 bases and 10 bases, there was a span of 7 bases. The CDR3 loop is CASSLARLEQFF. The CDR3 nucleotides read TGTGCCAGCAGCTTAGCACGGTTGGAGCAGTTCTTC.

The chain carries TRBV5-1 and TRBJ2-5; no definite D call. The CDR3 runs 13 residues. V dropped 3 bases and J dropped 4 bases, with 10 bases sitting between them. The germline V gene encodes CDR1 SGHRS and CDR2 YFSETQ. CDR3 nucleotides: TGCGCCAGCAGCTCCTCCTCCCGAGAGACCCAGTACTTC. Translated: CASSSSSRETQYF.

V usage is TRBV7-9 and J usage is TRBJ1-2; D perhaps matches TRBD1 (6 bases). Germline V lookup: CDR1 SEHNR, CDR2 FQNEAQ (reference sequence). The CDR3 consists of 15 residues. The V gene lost 0 bases and the J gene lost 4 bases, with 12 bases spanning the gap. The CDR3 loop is CASSLASTGSYGYTF. The DNA for the CDR3 is TGTGCCAGCAGCTTAGCTTCAACAGGGTCCTATGGCTACACCTTC.

The rearrangement joins TRBV2 to TRBJ2-2; weak D call: TRBD2 (5 bases). CDR3 length: 16 residues. Trimming stripped 2 bases from V and 2 bases from J, with 12 bases between. Per germline, CDR1 SNHLY and CDR2 FYNNEI. The CDR3 sequence: CASSELVRANTGELFF. In DNA form, the CDR3 reads TGTGCCAGCAGTGAACTTGTGAGGGCCAACACCGGGGAGCTGTTTTTT.

Only one count was recorded for this clone. Different DNA sequences within this sample yield the same CDR3. This chain joins TRBV7-9 and TRBJ2-3; 8 bases are a match to TRBD1. With 5 bases clipped from V and 6 bases from J, the junction kept 7 bases outside the gene matches. This CDR3 region has 14 residues. CDR1 and CDR2 from the germline V gene are SEHNR and FQNEAQ (reference sequence). CDR3 coding DNA: TGTGCCAGCAGCCCAGGGGGCTCCACGGATACGCAGTATTTT. Translation gives CASSPGGSTDTQYF.

This clone has just one count. The chain recombines TRBV5-1 with TRBJ2-5; 8 nucleotides agree with TRBD1. Trimming removed 3 bases from V and 3 bases from J; junction bases left unmatched: 7. CDR3 length: 15 residues. Germline CDR1 SGHRS, CDR2 YFSETQ. CDR3 in amino acids: CASSSLPGQEETQYF. CDR3 nucleotides: TGCGCCAGCAGCTCGCTGCCGGGACAGGAAGAGACCCAGTACTTC. Combining the CDR3 with reference TRBV5-1 and TRBJ2-5 gives the whole variable domain KAGVTQTPRYLIKTRGQQVTLSCSPISGHRSVSWYQQTPGQGLQFLFEYFSETQRNKGNFPGRFSGRQFSNSRSEMNVSTLELGDSALYLCASSSLPGQEETQYFGPGTRLLVL.

A remark on this clone: This same CDR3 is encoded by further DNA sequences in the sample. This chain uses TRBV28 with TRBJ2-7; D perhaps matches TRBD1 (6 bases). Germline loops: CDR1 MDHEN, CDR2 SYDVKM. This CDR3 spans 12 amino acids. Trimming removed 6 bases at V and 2 bases at J, with 8 bases between. In DNA form, the CDR3 reads TGTGCCAGCAGGCAGGGGCCCTACGAGCAGTACTTC. Residues: CASRQGPYEQYF.

V is TRBV9 and J is TRBJ1-2, with a possible D match to TRBD1 (6 bases). This CDR3 is built from 14 residues. Trimming took 4 bases from V and 4 from J, leaving 14 bases between them. Per germline, CDR1 SGDLS and CDR2 YYNGEE. The CDR3 spells CASSPGGQGYGYTF. For the CDR3, the DNA is TGTGCCAGCAGCCCTGGGGGCCAGGGCTATGGCTACACCTTC.

The chain joins TRBV7-9 to TRBJ2-2, with 11 bases aligning to TRBD2. CDR1 and CDR2 from the germline V gene are SEHNR and FQNEAQ (reference sequence). This CDR3 has 16 residues. Trimming at V came to 3 bases and at J to 6 bases, leaving 6 bases not matched to a gene. This chain's CDR3 is CASSFVSGRAAGELFF. DNA for the CDR3: TGTGCCAGCAGCTTCGTTAGCGGGAGGGCCGCCGGGGAGCTGTTTTTT.

The chain carries TRBV7-3 and TRBJ2-2; D gene ambiguous. Trimming took 3 bases from V and 7 from J, leaving 12 bases between them. The germline gives CDR1 SGHTA, CDR2 FQGTGA. This CDR3 has 14 residues. CDR3 residues: CASSLGARDGELFF. CDR3 coding DNA: TGTGCCAGCAGCTTGGGCGCACGAGACGGGGAGCTGTTTTTT.

CDR3: CASTLGVAGLNEQFF. CDR3 DNA: TGTGCCAGCACCTTGGGGGTAGCGGGACTCAATGAGCAGTTCTTC. The rearrangement joins TRBV28 to TRBJ2-1; 8 bases align to TRBD2. Trimming took 7 bases from V and 6 from J; bases not matched to a gene: 11. From germline, CDR1 is MDHEN and CDR2 SYDVKM. This CDR3 is built from 15 residues.

This chain uses TRBV5-6 with TRBJ1-2; tentatively, D is TRBD1 (5 bases). This CDR3 region has 13 residues. From germline, CDR1 is SGHDT and CDR2 YYEEEE. The V and J ends lost 2 bases and 4 bases respectively, with 9 bases between them. The CDR3 reads CASSFTGTYGYTF. The CDR3 nucleotides are TGTGCCAGCAGCTTTACAGGCACCTATGGCTACACCTTC.

This chain uses TRBV7-8 with TRBJ2-1; 8 nucleotides align to TRBD2. From germline, CDR1 is SGHVS and CDR2 FQNEAQ. V dropped 5 bases and J dropped 7; count of bases not matched to a gene: 16. This CDR3 has 17 amino acids. The CDR3 sequence is CASSPWTSRGGGNEQFF. The DNA for the CDR3 is TGTGCCAGCAGCCCCTGGACTAGCCGGGGCGGGGGAAATGAGCAGTTCTTC.

The chain recombines TRBV11-2 with TRBJ2-3; D might be TRBD1 (6 bases). This CDR3 has 16 residues. Germline V gene lookup returns CDR1 SGHAT and CDR2 FQNNGV. V was cut by 5 bases and J by 4 bases, with 19 bases left in between. This chain's CDR3 is CASSHPGTRYSDTQYF. The CDR3 DNA reads TGTGCCAGCAGCCACCCCGGGACAAGGTACTCAGATACGCAGTATTTT. The complete variable domain, with remaining parts taken from reference TRBV11-2 and TRBJ2-3, reads EAGVAQSPRYKIIEKRQSVAFWCNPISGHATLYWYQQILGQGPKLLIQFQNNGVVDDSQLPKDRFSAERLKGVDSTLKIQPAKLEDSAVYLCASSHPGTRYSDTQYFGPGTRLTVL.

The chain couples TRBV2 to TRBJ2-5; TRBD1 aligns across 7 bases. V was pared by 3 bases and J by 5 bases, with 9 bases of the junction left unmatched. Germline V gives CDR1 SNHLY, CDR2 FYNNEI. The CDR3 sequence is 15 residues long. The CDR3 spells CASSEVTGVGETQYF. The CDR3 DNA follows: TGTGCCAGCAGTGAGGTCACAGGGGTAGGGGAGACCCAGTACTTC.